This T cell receptor (beta chain) was captured in a study of cytomegalovirus exposure and HLA in healthy donors. Notes on the study in general: The tendency of first-cohort TCR clusters to co-occur in the 120 or so validation repertoires emerged from a later analysis.

Trimming pared 7 bases from V and 0 bases from J, leaving 7 bases between. In germline, CDR1 is SNHLY, CDR2 FYNNEI. The CDR3 has 13 amino acids. TCRdb keeps only in-frame clones here, not all; method: immunoSEQ multiplex PCR. The table has more than 65,000 clones, about 96% seen once. Turning to this clone: The antigen is undetermined.

The J gene is TRBJ1-3, the V gene TRBV2; D gene unclear. The sequence was obtained from a woman younger than 35 in good health and CMV-seronegative. Sequenced input: PBMCs. The CDR3 region has the DNA TGTGCCAGCATTTTTTACTCTGGAAACACCATATATTTT. Its protein product is CASIFYSGNTIYF.